A single sample gave rise to the 27 T cell receptor beta chains below, sequenced in a study of blood T cell repertoires in COVID-19 (dated by TCRdb to the early 2020s). The library was prepared using the immunoSEQ multiplex PCR assay. TCRdb stores this immuneACCESS table with in-frame sequences only. Part of the clones is absent; in the studies checked, under half of the shortfall reflects unresolved V genes, and no reason is known for the rest. Present in this sample are 350,000 or so clones, 65% to 90% of which were seen just once. The ten biggest clones cover 3.5% to 4.5% of the sample. The sequenced sample consisted of PBMCs or T cells enriched from blood (not recorded which). All receptors derive from a woman aged 40 to 50 with acute COVID-19.

The CDR3 loop is CASSDDRAHGELFF. The DNA for the CDR3 is TGTGCCAGCAGTGACGACAGGGCGCACGGGGAGCTGTTTTTT. V is TRBV6-1 and J is TRBJ2-2, with 7 bases identical to TRBD1. J gave up 7 bases and V 3 bases, and 5 bases lay outside the gene matches. The germline CDR1 and CDR2 sequences are MNHNS and SASEGT. CDR3 length equals 14 residues.

The chain employs TRBV5-1 and TRBJ2-3; 13 nucleotides agree with TRBD2. After removal of 8 bases from V and 1 base from J, the junction contained 7 bases not matched to a gene. Germline CDR1 SGHRS, CDR2 YFSETQ. There are 16 residues in the CDR3. CDR3 in DNA: TGCGCCAGTCGGACTAGCGGGAGCGGGGGCACAGATACGCAGTATTTT. This gives the protein CASRTSGSGGTDTQYF.

The rearrangement uses TRBV5-4 and TRBJ2-7, with TRBD1 matching over 8 bases. The length of the CDR3 is 17 residues. Germline V gene lookup returns CDR1 SGHNT and CDR2 YYREEE (reference sequence). V gave up 4 bases and J gave up 3 bases; unmatched junction bases: 15. CDR3 sequence reads: CASSRGADRAIFYEQYF. DNA for the CDR3: TGTGCCAGCAGCCGTGGGGCGGACAGGGCGATTTTCTACGAGCAGTACTTC.

The chain uses TRBV19 and TRBJ1-5; possibly TRBD1 for D (5 bases). The CDR3 totals 17 residues. V was clipped by 5 bases and J by 7 bases, with 24 bases between them. Germline assignment: CDR1 LNHDA and CDR2 SQIVND (reference sequence). The CDR3 loop is CASSSSTGLIRGQPQHF. The CDR3 DNA reads as TGTGCCAGTAGTTCCTCCACGGGACTGATTCGCGGACAGCCCCAGCATTTT.

This clone was detected only a few times. The chain links TRBV5-4 to TRBJ1-2; D is undetermined. This CDR3 contains 14 residues. V was cut by 3 bases and J by 8 bases, with 17 bases left in between. Germline V gives CDR1 SGHNT, CDR2 YYREEE (reference sequence). CDR3 sequence reads: CASSSEGGGYGYTF. The CDR3 coding sequence is TGTGCCAGCAGCTCTGAAGGCGGAGGGTACGGCTACACCTTC. The variable domain in full, completed from reference TRBV5-4 and TRBJ1-2, reads ETGVTQSPTHLIKTRGQQVTLRCSSQSGHNTVSWYQQALGQGPQFIFQYYREEENGRGNFPPRFSGLQFPNYSSELNVNALELDDSALYLCASSSEGGGYGYTFGSGTRLTVV.

V gene TRBV12-3 or TRBV12-4 combines with J gene TRBJ1-6; the D is unclear. V was trimmed by 6 bases and J by 7 bases, leaving 7 bases between them. The length of the CDR3 is 12 residues. The CDR3 DNA sequence: TGTGCCAGCAGACTAGCCAATTCACCCCTCCACTTT. It yields the protein CASRLANSPLHF.

V gene TRBV25-1 combines with J gene TRBJ1-1, with 9 bases identical to TRBD1. The CDR3 loop spans 17 amino acids. The J segment lost 3 bases and the V segment lost 1 base, leaving 9 bases of the junction unmatched. Germline-derived CDR1 and CDR2 are MGHDK and SYGVNS. CDR3 region: CASSEFPGQGMHTEAFF. The CDR3 region has the DNA TGTGCCAGCAGTGAATTTCCAGGACAGGGGATGCACACTGAAGCTTTCTTT.

The J gene is TRBJ2-5, the V gene TRBV4-3; TRBD1 matches 7 bases. In germline, CDR1 is LGHNA, CDR2 YSLEER. V shed 3 bases, J shed 5 bases, and the junction held 12 bases outside the gene matches. The CDR3 extends over 16 amino acids. The CDR3: CASSQGRQGWGETQYF. The CDR3 DNA follows: TGCGCCAGCAGCCAGGGGAGACAGGGATGGGGGGAGACCCAGTACTTC.

The rearrangement joins TRBV6-5 to TRBJ1-1; D possibly corresponds to TRBD1 (5 bases). The CDR3 loop spans 14 amino acids. Germline V gives CDR1 MNHEY, CDR2 SVGAGI. Trimming took off 2 bases at V and 5 bases at J, with 12 bases between the two ends. The CDR3 protein is CASSYTNGGTEAFF. The CDR3 coding sequence is TGTGCCAGCAGTTACACCAACGGGGGGACTGAAGCTTTCTTT.

The table lists this clone with a few counts. V is TRBV7-2 and J is TRBJ2-3, with 11 bases identical to TRBD2. Germline loops: CDR1 SGHTA, CDR2 FQGNSA. V shed 5 bases, J shed 4 bases, and the junction held 5 bases outside the gene matches. The CDR3 has 15 residues. DNA for the CDR3: TGTGCCAGCAGCCAGACTAGCGGGGTCTCAGATACGCAGTATTTT. This codes for CASSQTSGVSDTQYF.

J is TRBJ1-2 and V is TRBV3-1 (or the pseudogene TRBV3-2); a possible D gene is TRBD1 (6 bases). Looked up from germline, CDR1 is LGHDT and CDR2 is YNNKEL (reference sequence). Trimming left V 4 bases short and J 4 bases short, with 19 bases between. The CDR3 has 16 amino acids. The CDR3 is CASSLVGGPSTYGYTF. The CDR3 bases are TGTGCCAGCAGCCTGGTTGGGGGCCCCTCGACCTATGGCTACACCTTC.

The count of this clone is one. The chain carries TRBV18 and TRBJ2-7, with TRBD2 matching over 15 bases. Germline loops: CDR1 KGHSH, CDR2 LQKENI. The CDR3 runs to 18 residues. The junction had 9 bases not matched to a gene; V was cut back by 2 bases and J by 4 bases. The CDR3 protein is CASSPNQGGLAGGYEQYF. CDR3 DNA sequence: TGTGCCAGCTCACCAAACCAGGGGGGACTAGCGGGAGGTTACGAGCAGTACTTC.

V is TRBV2 and J is TRBJ2-7, with TRBD2 matching 14 bases. The CDR3 totals 13 residues. CDR1 is SNHLY and CDR2 is FYNNEI in the germline V gene. V was clipped by 6 bases and J by 10 bases; unmatched bases: 5. CDR3 coding DNA: TGTGCCAGCAGACCCGGGACTAGCGGGAGACAGTACTTC. Amino acids: CASRPGTSGRQYF.

This chain connects TRBV15 to TRBJ2-7; a possible D gene is TRBD1 (6 bases). This CDR3 spans 12 amino acids. V was pared by 3 bases and J by 9 bases, with 12 bases between. Germline V gene sequence: CDR1 LNHNV, CDR2 YYDKDF (reference sequence). The CDR3 reads CATSRGANAQYF. DNA of the CDR3: TGTGCCACCAGCAGGGGGGCTAACGCGCAGTACTTC.

The chain is built from TRBV5-6 and TRBJ2-5; TRBD1 might be the D (6 bases). Germline V gene data show CDR1 as SGHDT and CDR2 as YYEEEE. This CDR3 spans 13 amino acids. With 3 bases removed from V and 5 bases from J, the gap between germline ends came to 11 bases. In DNA form, the CDR3 reads TGTGCCAGCAGCTCGACAGGTCGCGAGACCCAGTACTTC. Its protein product is CASSSTGRETQYF.

The rearrangement joins TRBV7-8 to TRBJ1-6; D not resolved. The V end lost 8 bases, the J end lost 0 bases, and 8 bases lay between the germline ends. Germline V CDR1 and CDR2: SGHVS, FQNEAQ. The CDR3 loop spans 14 amino acids. The CDR3 bases are TGTGCCAGCCTTGGGAGCTCCTATAATTCACCCCTCCACTTT. Residues: CASLGSSYNSPLHF.

The chain has TRBV27 and TRBJ2-1; D is perhaps TRBD2 (7 bases). V gave up 2 bases and J gave up 8 bases, with 13 bases separating them. This CDR3 has 14 residues. The germline gives CDR1 MNHEY, CDR2 SMNVEV (reference sequence). The CDR3 is CASSLRSGGDEQFF. As DNA, the CDR3 is TGTGCCAGCAGTTTAAGGTCGGGGGGCGATGAGCAGTTCTTC.

The chain recombines TRBV2 with TRBJ2-7; 8 bases fit TRBD1. CDR3 length equals 12 residues. CDR1 is SNHLY and CDR2 is FYNNEI in the germline V gene. Losses at the gene ends were 7 bases for V and 2 bases for J; bases not matched to a gene: 1. The CDR3 is CASKDRAYEQYF. CDR3 nucleotide sequence: TGTGCCAGCAAGGACAGGGCCTACGAGCAGTACTTC.

The chain employs TRBV28 and TRBJ1-6; 9 nucleotides align to TRBD1. Germline V lookup: CDR1 MDHEN, CDR2 SYDVKM. Trimming removed 3 bases from V and 6 bases from J; junction bases left unmatched: 6. CDR3 length: 16 residues. CDR3: CASSLGTGQSNSPLHF. CDR3 in DNA: TGTGCCAGCAGTTTGGGGACAGGGCAAAGTAATTCACCCCTCCACTTT.

J is TRBJ2-1 and V is TRBV19; 7 bases are a match to TRBD2. The CDR3 runs 14 residues. The junction had 12 bases not matched to a gene; V was cut back by 3 bases and J by 13 bases. The V gene's germline CDR1 is LNHDA and CDR2 SQIVND (reference sequence). Written as DNA, the CDR3 is TGTGCCAGTAGTATCCCCTCATCTAGCGGACGACAGTTCTTC. Translation gives CASSIPSSSGRQFF.

This clone was seen a single time. The gene calls are TRBV11-2 and TRBJ2-3; D gene ambiguous. This CDR3 is 14 amino acids long. Per the germline V gene, CDR1 is SGHAT and CDR2 is FQNNGV. The V gene lost 1 base and the J gene lost 3 bases, with 8 bases spanning the gap. CDR3 DNA sequence: TGTGCCAGCAGCTTAGGTACCAGGACAGATACGCAGTATTTT. Its protein is CASSLGTRTDTQYF.

The chain couples TRBV2 to TRBJ2-1; 10 nucleotides match TRBD1. The CDR3 consists of 15 residues. Germline V gene data show CDR1 as SNHLY and CDR2 as FYNNEI. The ends lost 4 bases at V and 6 bases at J; junction bases unmatched: 6. The CDR3 loop reads CASSVSGTGVNEQFF. The CDR3 coding sequence is TGTGCCAGCAGTGTCTCCGGGACAGGGGTCAATGAGCAGTTCTTC.

CDR3 amino acids: CASSGLVNTGELFF. Written as DNA, the CDR3 is TGTGCCAGCAGCGGACTTGTGAACACCGGGGAGCTGTTTTTT. The chain combines TRBV6-5 with TRBJ2-2, with D maybe TRBD2 (5 bases). Trimming pared 6 bases from V and 1 base from J, leaving 9 bases between. CDR1 is MNHEY and CDR2 is SVGAGI in the germline V gene. The CDR3 is made up of 14 amino acids.

This sequence joins TRBV5-1 and TRBJ2-1, with 15 positions matching TRBD2. V lost 4 bases and J lost 9; bases outside the gene matches: 5. The CDR3 is made up of 15 amino acids. In germline, CDR1 is SGHRS, CDR2 YFSETQ. The CDR3 nucleotides are TGCGCCAGCAGCCTGGGACTAGCGGGAGGTGCTGAGCAGTTCTTC. This codes for CASSLGLAGGAEQFF.

Here the CDR3 DNA reads TGTGCCAGTAGTATATCCCGACAGGGTGATTCACCCCTCCACTTT. This translates into CASSISRQGDSPLHF. The chain has TRBV19 and TRBJ1-6, with 7 bases aligning to TRBD1. CDR1 is LNHDA and CDR2 is SQIVND in the germline V gene (reference sequence). The CDR3 totals 15 residues. The J segment lost 8 bases and the V segment lost 2 bases, leaving 6 bases of the junction unmatched.

The chain employs TRBV19 and TRBJ2-3, with unresolved D. The V and J ends lost 3 bases and 2 bases respectively, with 6 bases between them. This CDR3 contains 13 residues. Germline CDR1 reads LNHDA; CDR2 reads SQIVND (reference sequence). This chain's CDR3 is CASSMLPTDTQYF. DNA of the CDR3: TGTGCCAGTAGTATGCTACCCACAGATACGCAGTATTTT.

The chain joins TRBV6-5 to TRBJ1-6; TRBD1 might be the D (5 bases). Trimming removed 6 bases at V and 9 bases at J, with 12 bases between. The length of the CDR3 is 13 residues. Germline values: CDR1 MNHEY, CDR2 SVGAGI. The chain's CDR3 is CASSRAVASPLHF. CDR3 sequence (DNA): TGTGCCAGCAGCAGGGCAGTCGCTTCACCCCTCCACTTT.